This entry describes one T cell receptor (beta chain). The data belong to a study of blood T cell repertoires in COVID-19. Original processing notes: Estimation of nucleated cell counts was performed using reference gene primer amplification. The table came from immunoSEQ multiplex PCR; TCRdb's copy has only in-frame clones and leaves some out. Clonal size and the V and J genes are those of that table, whereas D and trimming came from the DNA. The repertoire includes hundreds of thousands of clones, around four fifths of them detected once, and roughly 2.5% sits in the top ten. This sequence originates from a woman in her thirties or forties with active or convalescent COVID-19. The sequencing sample was made of peripheral blood.

CDR3 region: CASSFLDSMNTEAFF. CDR3 coding DNA: TGTGCCAGCAGTTTTTTGGACTCGATGAACACTGAAGCTTTCTTT. The chain couples TRBV28 to TRBJ1-1, with unresolved D. The CDR3 length is 15 residues. Germline V lookup: CDR1 MDHEN, CDR2 SYDVKM. V was clipped by 3 bases and J by 0 bases, with 11 bases between them.